What follows is one T cell receptor delta chain and its context. What it binds is unknown. TCRdb fed the multiplex PCR reads to CATT. The sample shows under 150 delta-chain clones, roughly 17% of them seen only once. This CDR3 contains 22 residues. PBMCs from patients and controls supplied the genomic DNA for sequencing. Every sample was collected before or outside of treatment. This entry is derived from a study of gamma delta lymphoproliferative disorders and STAT genes. Study-wide background: For the delta chain, EuroClonality-NGS standard procedure was applied. Whole-study findings and limits: Public or private status of leukemic clones needs confirmation. Vgamma9-JgammaP and Vdelta2-Ddelta3-Jdelta1 dominated major clones in indolent patients.

The J gene is given as TRDJ1, and the V gene is not called; the table names TRDD3, a call not compared with the DNA. The sequencing sample was made of blood. This receptor was taken from a human donor with hepatosplenic T-cell lymphoma. CDR3 sequence: CACDTILKPSYQLGDTHDKLIF. The CDR3 region has the DNA TGTGCCTGTGACACAATTCTAAAGCCTTCCTACCAATTGGGGGATACCCACGATAAACTCATCTTT.